This T cell receptor (beta chain) was captured by sequencing in a study of blood T cells in healthy people across ages. Primed by a sample-barcoded 5' primer and a J-beta primer mix, a second PCR proceeded for roughly 7 to 11 cycles. TCRdb reanalysed the 5' RACE reads using MiXCR and keeps one entry per CDR3 protein. The sample has approximately 800,000 distinct CDR3 sequences, 20% to 30% seen once. There are a few counts of this clonotype. Germline CDR1 reads LGHDT; CDR2 reads YNNKEL (reference sequence). The germline V and J ends were trimmed by 6 bases and 7 bases, with 12 bases remaining between them. The CDR3 is made up of 12 amino acids. The same specimen was also included in a second study, on T cells of mothers and their children.

The chain employs TRBV3-1 and TRBJ2-5; D not certain. Sequencing input: blood. This receptor was taken from a boy aged 5-17 years in good health. In DNA form, the CDR3 reads TGTGCCAGCAGAGATTCTCTCGGGACCCAGTACTTC. The encoded protein is CASRDSLGTQYF.